This paragraph reports one TCR beta chain. The clone's antigen remains unknown. No qualities accompany the bases; no much larger clone lies one base away. These data are taken from a study of blood T cell repertoires in COVID-19 (TCRdb year 2020). Regarding the study in general: Samples from collaborators originated in the United States, Italy and Spain and spanned both the acute and convalescent phases of COVID-19. The repertoires were released in a freely available public database intended as a resource for research on the immune response to SARS-CoV-2. Subjects who had been exposed to COVID-19, were actively infected with it, or had recovered from it provided the deeply sampled blood TCRbeta repertoires that made up the dataset. A de-identified subject ID, COVID-19 status, age in years and sex were almost always included in the sample metadata. Where HLA class I and class II types were available, the types were taken from metadata supplied by the sample provider, not from assay-based typing. The material from the prospective study consisted of cDNA or gDNA derived from T cells, B-cell-depleted T cells, or PBMCs. The samples were drawn from two sources: the first 160 participants of the ongoing ImmuneRACE study, and 950 to 1,500 subjects contributed by 6 global collaborators. Points the paper makes about the study in general: How much clinical and demographic metadata was included differed by source and by participant, and the metadata was provided uncurated.

V loses 3 bases, J loses 6 bases, and the germline ends lie 12 bases apart. The CDR3 runs 14 amino acids, cysteine and phenylalanine included. CDR3 DNA is the only sequence kept; it has 42 bases, read in frame from the first base. For CDR1 and CDR2, the germline V gene (reference sequence) lists MNHEY and SMNVEV. TCRbeta CDR3 regions were amplified from genomic DNA using the immunoSEQ Assay, a bias-controlled multiplex PCR. In the paper's pipeline: Nucleated cell counts per sample were estimated from amplification of reference gene primers within the assay. To quantify the absolute abundance of each unique TCRbeta CDR3 rearrangement, sequence reads were collapsed and filtered. For each sample, productive Simpson clonality was calculated by taking the square root of Simpson's diversity index across productive rearrangements. TCRdb obtained this table from immuneACCESS and retained in-frame rearrangements with V and J assigned. These tables miss some clones; where compared with another copy, unresolved V genes account for less than half of the shortfall, and the remainder is unexplained. V and J calls and clone size are given by that table; D and trimming were obtained from the DNA. The sample has nearly 300,000 clones on record, less than 85% of them singletons. The top ten constitute approximately 1.5% of the sample.

In Seattle, one collaborating source enrolled patients while the infection was active and tracked those patients longitudinally over the course of disease. The collaborating institutions used their own protocols to collect whole blood in K2EDTA tubes. For TCRbeta analysis, collaborator samples were shipped as frozen whole blood, as isolated PBMCs, or as DNA extracted from either sample type. This clonotype originated in a human donor with COVID-19, enrolled during active disease. The donor label of this sample is uncertain. Material for sequencing was peripheral blood. Recombination connected TRBV27 to TRBJ2-4; tentative D gene TRBD2, with 7 bases matching. The CDR3 protein is CASSLRGRGNIQYF. The sequenced DNA is TGTGCCAGCAGTTTGAGGGGGAGGGGAAACATTCAGTACTTC.